This T cell receptor beta chain was profiled in a study of cytomegalovirus exposure and HLA in healthy donors. Study-level findings and limits: One later analysis, an examination of the 100 to 150 validation repertoires, found that first-cohort TCR clusters tended to co-occur in them. The authors listed approximately 160 TCR beta chains as cytomegalovirus-associated.

The V gene end was trimmed by 1 base and the J gene end by 10 bases; junction bases not matched to a gene: 12. The length of the CDR3 is 16 residues. The V gene's germline CDR1 is MNHEY and CDR2 SMNVEV (reference sequence). Generated by immunoSEQ multiplex PCR, the TCRdb table keeps only in-frame clones and is missing some. Here the sample spans over 200,000 clones, roughly 91% being singletons. Worth noting for this clone: Its antigen remains unidentified.

The sequence came from a woman between 18 and 29 years old in good health and CMV-seropositive. Specimen: PBMCs. The chain employs TRBV27 and TRBJ2-1; 8 bases map to TRBD2. The DNA for the CDR3 is TGTGCCAGCAGTTTATGGCGTAGCGGGAAGCAGGGGGAGCAGTTCTTC. Its protein is CASSLWRSGKQGEQFF.